Here is one TCR beta chain with its context. As yet, its antigen is unknown. From the germline J gene comes the end of the CDR3, since the read stops 3 residues before it. Distinct nucleotide sequences in the sample also encode this CDR3. TCRdb's table, derived via immunoSEQ multiplex PCR, lists solely in-frame clones and lacks some. The sample totals around 39,000 clones; its top ten clones hold less than 2%. All participants had a single incident cervical HPV16 infection, and prevalent HPV16 infections were excluded. The CDR3 sequence is 11 residues long. With 6 bases removed from V and 5 bases from J, the gap between germline ends came to 10 bases. Germline CDR1 is SQVTM and CDR2 is ANQGSEA. The data originate from a study of T cells in women clearing cervical HPV infection. Across the study: No precancer developed; the control's incident HPV16 infection cleared within 12 months.

Study results and caveats: TRBV6-7 relative abundance averaged roughly 0.099% in cases and under 0.2% in controls. Unknown T-cell numbers per sample may underlie the richness differences.

This sequence joins TRBV29-1 and TRBJ1-2, with D perhaps TRBD1 (5 bases). Sequencing was performed on blood buffy coat. The source of this sequence is a woman between 18 and 70 years old with a cervical HPV16 infection that either progressed to CIN3+ or cleared (not recorded which). CDR3 protein: CSVDIIYGYTF. The covered CDR3 bases are TGCAGCGTGGACATAATTTATGGC.